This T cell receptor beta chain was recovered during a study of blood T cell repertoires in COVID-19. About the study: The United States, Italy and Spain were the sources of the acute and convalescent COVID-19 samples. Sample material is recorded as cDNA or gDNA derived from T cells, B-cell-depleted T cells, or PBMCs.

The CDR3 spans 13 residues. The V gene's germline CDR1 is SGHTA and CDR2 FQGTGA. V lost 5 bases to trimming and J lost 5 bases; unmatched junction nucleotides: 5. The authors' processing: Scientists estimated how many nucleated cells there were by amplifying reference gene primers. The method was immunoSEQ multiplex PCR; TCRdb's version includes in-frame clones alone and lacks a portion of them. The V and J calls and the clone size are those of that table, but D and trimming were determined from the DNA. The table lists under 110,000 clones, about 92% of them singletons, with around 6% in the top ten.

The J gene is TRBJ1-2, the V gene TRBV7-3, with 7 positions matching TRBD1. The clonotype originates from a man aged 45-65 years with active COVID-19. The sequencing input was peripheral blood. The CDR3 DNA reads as TGTGCCAGCAGCCAACAGGGGCGTTATGGCTACACCTTC. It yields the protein CASSQQGRYGYTF.